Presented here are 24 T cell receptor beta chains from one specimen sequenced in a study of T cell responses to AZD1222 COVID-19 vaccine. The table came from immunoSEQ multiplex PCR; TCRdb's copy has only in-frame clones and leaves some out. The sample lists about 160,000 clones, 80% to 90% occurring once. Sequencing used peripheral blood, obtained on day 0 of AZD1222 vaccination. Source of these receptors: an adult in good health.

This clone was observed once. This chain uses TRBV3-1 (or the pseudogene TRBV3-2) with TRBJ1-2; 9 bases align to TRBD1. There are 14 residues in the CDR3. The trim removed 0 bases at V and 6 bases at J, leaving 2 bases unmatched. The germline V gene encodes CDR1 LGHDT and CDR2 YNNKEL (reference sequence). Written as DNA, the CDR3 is TGTGCCAGCAGCCAAGAGGGACAGGGTAATGGCTACACCTTC. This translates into CASSQEGQGNGYTF.

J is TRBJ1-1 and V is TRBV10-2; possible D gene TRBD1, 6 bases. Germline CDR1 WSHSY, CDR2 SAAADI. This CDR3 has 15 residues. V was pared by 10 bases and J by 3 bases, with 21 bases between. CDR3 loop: CATRGRRGGDTEAFF. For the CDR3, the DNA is TGCGCCACAAGGGGTCGTCGAGGGGGGGACACTGAAGCTTTCTTT.

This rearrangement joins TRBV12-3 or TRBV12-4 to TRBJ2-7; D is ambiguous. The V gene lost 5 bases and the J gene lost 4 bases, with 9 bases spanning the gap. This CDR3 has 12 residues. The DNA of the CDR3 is TGTGCCAGCAGTATTCAGAGTTACGAGCAGTACTTC. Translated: CASSIQSYEQYF.

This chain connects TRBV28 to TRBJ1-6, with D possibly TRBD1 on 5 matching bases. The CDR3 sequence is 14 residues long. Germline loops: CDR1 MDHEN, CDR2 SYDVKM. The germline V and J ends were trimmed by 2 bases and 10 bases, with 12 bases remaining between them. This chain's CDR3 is CASSLAGKGSPLHF. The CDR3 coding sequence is TGTGCCAGCAGTTTAGCAGGGAAAGGATCACCCCTCCACTTT.

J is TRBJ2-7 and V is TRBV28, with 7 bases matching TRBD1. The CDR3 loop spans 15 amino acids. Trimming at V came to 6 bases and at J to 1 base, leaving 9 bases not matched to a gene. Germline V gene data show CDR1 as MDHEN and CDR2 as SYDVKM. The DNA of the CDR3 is TGTGCCAGCAGGGGGGTTGGGACAGAGTCCTACGAGCAGTACTTC. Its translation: CASRGVGTESYEQYF.

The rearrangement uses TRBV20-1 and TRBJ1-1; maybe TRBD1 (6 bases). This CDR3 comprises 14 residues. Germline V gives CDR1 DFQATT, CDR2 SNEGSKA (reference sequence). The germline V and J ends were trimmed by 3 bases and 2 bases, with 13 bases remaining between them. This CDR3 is CSASYARGNTEAFF. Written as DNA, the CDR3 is TGCAGTGCTAGTTACGCCAGGGGAAACACTGAAGCTTTCTTT.

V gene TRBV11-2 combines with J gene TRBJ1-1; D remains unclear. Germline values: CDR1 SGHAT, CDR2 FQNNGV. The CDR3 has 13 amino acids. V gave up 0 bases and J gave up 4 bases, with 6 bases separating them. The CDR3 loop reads CASSLESGTEAFF. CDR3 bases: TGTGCCAGCAGCTTAGAGTCAGGCACTGAAGCTTTCTTT.

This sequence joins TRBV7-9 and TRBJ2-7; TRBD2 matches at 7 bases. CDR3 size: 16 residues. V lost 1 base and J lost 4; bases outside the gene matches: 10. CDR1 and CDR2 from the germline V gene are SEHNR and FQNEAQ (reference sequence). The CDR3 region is CASSLGVSGGSYEQYV. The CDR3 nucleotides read TGTGCCAGCAGCTTAGGAGTGTCGGGAGGATCATACGAGCAGTACGTC.

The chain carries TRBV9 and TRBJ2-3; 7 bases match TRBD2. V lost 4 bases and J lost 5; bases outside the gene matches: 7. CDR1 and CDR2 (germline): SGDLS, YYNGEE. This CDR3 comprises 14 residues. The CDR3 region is CASSPRTRGDTQYF. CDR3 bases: TGTGCCAGCAGCCCGCGGACTAGGGGAGATACGCAGTATTTT.

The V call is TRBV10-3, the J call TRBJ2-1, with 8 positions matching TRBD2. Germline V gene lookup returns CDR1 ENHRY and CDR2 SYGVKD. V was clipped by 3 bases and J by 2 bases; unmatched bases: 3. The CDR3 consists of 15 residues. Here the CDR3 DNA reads TGTGCCATCAGTGATGCGGGGGGTCCCTACAATGAGCAGTTCTTC. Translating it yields CAISDAGGPYNEQFF.

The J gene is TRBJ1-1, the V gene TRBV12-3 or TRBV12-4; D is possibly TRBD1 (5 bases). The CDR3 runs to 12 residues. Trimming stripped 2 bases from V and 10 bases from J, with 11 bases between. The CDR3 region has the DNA TGTGCCAGCAGTTTAATCGGGGGTACAGCTTTCTTT. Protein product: CASSLIGGTAFF.

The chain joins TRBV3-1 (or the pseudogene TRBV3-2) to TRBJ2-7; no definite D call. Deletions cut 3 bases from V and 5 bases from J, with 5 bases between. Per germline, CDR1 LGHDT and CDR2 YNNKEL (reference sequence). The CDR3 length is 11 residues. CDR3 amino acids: CASSQGHEQYF. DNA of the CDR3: TGTGCCAGCAGCCAGGGCCACGAGCAGTACTTC.

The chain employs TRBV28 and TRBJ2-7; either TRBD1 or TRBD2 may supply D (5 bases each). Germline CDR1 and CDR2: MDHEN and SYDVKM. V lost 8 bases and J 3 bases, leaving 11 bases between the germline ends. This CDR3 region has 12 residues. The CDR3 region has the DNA TGTGCCAGCGCAGGGACCGTCTACGAGCAGTACTTC. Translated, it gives CASAGTVYEQYF.

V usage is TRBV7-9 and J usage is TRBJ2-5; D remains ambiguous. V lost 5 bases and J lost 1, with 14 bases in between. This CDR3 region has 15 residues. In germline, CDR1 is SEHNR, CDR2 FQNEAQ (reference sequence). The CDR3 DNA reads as TGTGCCAGCAGCCTAAACTCAGGTTCCCAAGAGACCCAGTACTTC. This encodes CASSLNSGSQETQYF.

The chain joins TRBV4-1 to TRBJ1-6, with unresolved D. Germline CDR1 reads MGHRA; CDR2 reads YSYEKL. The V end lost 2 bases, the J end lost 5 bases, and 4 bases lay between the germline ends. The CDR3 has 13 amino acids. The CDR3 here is CASSQLDNSPLHF. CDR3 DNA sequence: TGCGCCAGCAGCCAATTGGATAATTCACCCCTCCACTTT.

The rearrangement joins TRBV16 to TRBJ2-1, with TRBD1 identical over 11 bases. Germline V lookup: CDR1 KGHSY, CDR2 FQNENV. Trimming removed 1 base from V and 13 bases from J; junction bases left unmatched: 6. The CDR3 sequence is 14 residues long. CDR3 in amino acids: CASSQFAGQGAQFF. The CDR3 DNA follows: TGTGCCAGCAGCCAATTTGCCGGACAGGGGGCTCAGTTCTTC.

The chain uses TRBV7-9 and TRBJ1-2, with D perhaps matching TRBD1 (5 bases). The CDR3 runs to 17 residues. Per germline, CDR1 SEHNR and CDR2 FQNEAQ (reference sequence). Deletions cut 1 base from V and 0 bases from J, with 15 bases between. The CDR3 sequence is CASSLDSPGPTNYGYTF. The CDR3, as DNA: TGTGCCAGCAGCTTAGATAGTCCAGGGCCAACTAACTATGGCTACACCTTC.

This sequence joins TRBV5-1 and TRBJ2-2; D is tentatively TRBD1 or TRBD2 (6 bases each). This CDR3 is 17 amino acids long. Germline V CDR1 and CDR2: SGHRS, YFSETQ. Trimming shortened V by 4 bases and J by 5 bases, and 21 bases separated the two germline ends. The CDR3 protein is CASSSLGGRSLTGELFF. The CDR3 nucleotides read TGCGCCAGCAGCAGCCTAGGGGGGCGCAGTCTGACCGGGGAGCTGTTTTTT. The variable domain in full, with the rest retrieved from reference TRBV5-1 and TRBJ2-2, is KAGVTQTPRYLIKTRGQQVTLSCSPISGHRSVSWYQQTPGQGLQFLFEYFSETQRNKGNFPGRFSGRQFSNSRSEMNVSTLELGDSALYLCASSSLGGRSLTGELFFGEGSRLTVL.

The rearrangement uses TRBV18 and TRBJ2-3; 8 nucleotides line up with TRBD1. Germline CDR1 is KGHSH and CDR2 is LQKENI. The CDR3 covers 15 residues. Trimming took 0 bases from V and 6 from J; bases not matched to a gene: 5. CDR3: CASSPPDRVSDTQYF. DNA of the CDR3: TGTGCCAGCTCACCACCGGACAGGGTGAGTGATACGCAGTATTTT.

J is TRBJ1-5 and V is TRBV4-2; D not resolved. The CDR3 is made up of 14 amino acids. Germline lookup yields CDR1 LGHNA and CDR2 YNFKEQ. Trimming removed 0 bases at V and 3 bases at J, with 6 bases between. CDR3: CASSQERSNQPQHF. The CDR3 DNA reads TGTGCCAGCAGCCAAGAACGCTCCAATCAGCCCCAGCATTTT.

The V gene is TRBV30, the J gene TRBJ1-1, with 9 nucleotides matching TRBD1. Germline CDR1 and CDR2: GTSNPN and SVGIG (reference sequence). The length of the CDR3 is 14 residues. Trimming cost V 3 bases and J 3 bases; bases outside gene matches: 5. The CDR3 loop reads CAWRLQGADTEAFF. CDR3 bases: TGTGCCTGGAGACTACAGGGGGCGGACACTGAAGCTTTCTTT.

The CDR3 nucleotides are TGCGCCAGCAGCTTGGGGGCGACTAGTTCCTACAATGAGCAGTTCTTC. It yields the protein CASSLGATSSYNEQFF. This sequence joins TRBV5-1 and TRBJ2-1; D possibly corresponds to TRBD2 (6 bases). CDR3 length equals 16 residues. Trimming stripped 0 bases from V and 1 base from J, with 11 bases between. Per the germline V gene, CDR1 is SGHRS and CDR2 is YFSETQ.

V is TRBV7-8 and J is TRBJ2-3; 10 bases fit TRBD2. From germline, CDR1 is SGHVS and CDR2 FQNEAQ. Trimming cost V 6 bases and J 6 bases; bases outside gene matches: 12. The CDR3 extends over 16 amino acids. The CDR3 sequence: CASSSSGGPRPDTQYF. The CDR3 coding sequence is TGTGCCAGCAGTTCTAGCGGGGGCCCCCGGCCGGATACGCAGTATTTT.

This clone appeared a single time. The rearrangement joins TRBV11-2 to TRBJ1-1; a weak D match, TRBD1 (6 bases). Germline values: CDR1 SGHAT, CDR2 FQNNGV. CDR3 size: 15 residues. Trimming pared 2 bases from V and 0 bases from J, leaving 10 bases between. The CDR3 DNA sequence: TGTGCCAGCAGCTTACTCGACAGGATGAACACTGAAGCTTTCTTT. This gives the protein CASSLLDRMNTEAFF.